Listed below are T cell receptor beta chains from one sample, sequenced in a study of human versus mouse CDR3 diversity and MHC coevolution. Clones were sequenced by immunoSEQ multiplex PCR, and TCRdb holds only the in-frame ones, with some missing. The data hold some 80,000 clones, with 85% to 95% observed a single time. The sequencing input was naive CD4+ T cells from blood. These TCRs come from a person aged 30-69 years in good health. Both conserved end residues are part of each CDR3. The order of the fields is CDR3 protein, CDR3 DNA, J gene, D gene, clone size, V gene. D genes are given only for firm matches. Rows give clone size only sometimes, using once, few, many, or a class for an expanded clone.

CDR3aa: CSGQGAGTDTQYF; CDR3nt: TGCAGCGGACAGGGGGCGGGCACAGATACGCAGTATTTT; j_gene: TRBJ2-3; d_gene: TRBD1; abundance: .; v_gene: TRBV29-1
CDR3aa: CASSGTGGRDTEAFF; CDR3nt: TGTGCCAGTAGCGGGACAGGGGGTAGGGACACTGAAGCTTTCTTT; j_gene: TRBJ1-1; d_gene: TRBD1; abundance: .; v_gene: TRBV19
CDR3aa: CASSKGRGGELFF; CDR3nt: TGCGCCAGCAGCAAGGGGCGAGGCGGGGAGCTGTTTTTT; j_gene: TRBJ2-2; d_gene: .; abundance: .; v_gene: TRBV4-1
CDR3aa: CASSESGRDRPYEQYF; CDR3nt: TGTGCCAGCAGTGAAAGTGGGCGGGACAGGCCCTACGAGCAGTACTTC; j_gene: TRBJ2-7; d_gene: TRBD1; abundance: .; v_gene: TRBV6-1
CDR3aa: CASSRGQPMNTEAFF; CDR3nt: TGTGCCAGTAGTAGGGGACAGCCAATGAACACTGAAGCTTTCTTT; j_gene: TRBJ1-1; d_gene: TRBD1; abundance: .; v_gene: TRBV19
CDR3aa: CASSPLGARNEKLFF; CDR3nt: TGTGCCAGCAGCCCCCTGGGGGCGAGGAATGAAAAACTGTTTTTT; j_gene: TRBJ1-4; d_gene: .; abundance: .; v_gene: TRBV7-6
CDR3aa: CAIGTDSYEQYF; CDR3nt: TGTGCCATCGGGACAGATTCCTACGAGCAGTACTTC; j_gene: TRBJ2-7; d_gene: TRBD1; abundance: .; v_gene: TRBV6-1
CDR3aa: CASSLRSGGYEQYF; CDR3nt: TGTGCCAGCAGCTTAAGAAGTGGAGGTTACGAGCAGTACTTC; j_gene: TRBJ2-7; d_gene: .; abundance: once; v_gene: TRBV11-2
CDR3aa: CASSQYAANYGYTF; CDR3nt: TGTGCCAGCAGCCAGTACGCAGCTAACTATGGCTACACCTTC; j_gene: TRBJ1-2; d_gene: .; abundance: .; v_gene: TRBV5-5
CDR3aa: CASSEGTAYGYTF; CDR3nt: TGTGCCAGCAGTGAGGGGACAGCTTATGGCTACACCTTC; j_gene: TRBJ1-2; d_gene: TRBD1; abundance: .; v_gene: TRBV2
CDR3aa: CASSLGLAPSTDTQYF; CDR3nt: TGTGCCAGTAGTCTGGGACTAGCGCCTAGCACAGATACGCAGTATTTT; j_gene: TRBJ2-3; d_gene: TRBD2; abundance: .; v_gene: TRBV19
CDR3aa: CASRLSSTGELFF; CDR3nt: TGTGCCAGCAGGCTTAGTAGCACCGGGGAGCTGTTTTTT; j_gene: TRBJ2-2; d_gene: .; abundance: .; v_gene: TRBV28
CDR3aa: CANSSAGARETQYF; CDR3nt: TGTGCCAACAGTTCTGCGGGAGCACGAGAGACCCAGTACTTC; j_gene: TRBJ2-5; d_gene: TRBD2; abundance: .; v_gene: TRBV28
CDR3aa: CAVLSDSGHGLFF; CDR3nt: TGTGCCGTCTTGTCCGACTCGGGTCACGGACTGTTTTTT; j_gene: TRBJ1-4; d_gene: .; abundance: .; v_gene: TRBV19
CDR3aa: CASILSQGAALGYGYTF; CDR3nt: TGTGCCAGCATCCTAAGCCAGGGGGCTGCCTTGGGCTATGGCTACACCTTC; j_gene: TRBJ1-2; d_gene: TRBD1; abundance: .; v_gene: TRBV28
CDR3aa: CASSLEPDKIDEQYF; CDR3nt: TGTGCCAGCAGCTTGGAGCCGGACAAAATAGACGAGCAGTACTTC; j_gene: TRBJ2-7; d_gene: .; abundance: .; v_gene: TRBV5-4
CDR3aa: CASSEAGTGADTQYF; CDR3nt: TGTGCCAGCAGTGAAGCAGGGACAGGGGCAGATACGCAGTATTTT; j_gene: TRBJ2-3; d_gene: TRBD1; abundance: .; v_gene: TRBV2
CDR3aa: CASSVGQQNTEAFF; CDR3nt: TGTGCCAGCAGCGTGGGACAGCAGAACACTGAAGCTTTCTTT; j_gene: TRBJ1-1; d_gene: TRBD1; abundance: .; v_gene: TRBV5-6
CDR3aa: CASQRDRGGYTF; CDR3nt: TGTGCCAGTCAACGGGACAGGGGTGGCTACACCTTC; j_gene: TRBJ1-2; d_gene: TRBD1; abundance: .; v_gene: TRBV6-1
CDR3aa: CASSLRTTNEKLFF; CDR3nt: TGTGCCAGCAGTTTGCGAACAACTAATGAAAAACTGTTTTTT; j_gene: TRBJ1-4; d_gene: .; abundance: once; v_gene: TRBV27
CDR3aa: CASSPTLLAGVQKTQYF; CDR3nt: TGTGCCAGCTCCCCCACCCTGCTAGCGGGGGTCCAAAAGACCCAGTACTTC; j_gene: TRBJ2-5; d_gene: TRBD2; abundance: .; v_gene: TRBV18